This T cell receptor beta chain appears in the sequencing data of a study of T cells in Graves' hyperthyroidism and ophthalmopathy. Trimming cost V 6 bases and J 4 bases; bases outside gene matches: 12. Looked up from germline, CDR1 is KGHSH and CDR2 is LQKENI. There are 16 residues in the CDR3. RNA transcripts gave rise to amplified TCR beta CDR3 regions. The study used the HTBI primer set for a first-round RT-PCR of the TCR CDR3. Using its own MiXCR run on the multiplex PCR reads, TCRdb lists one record per CDR3 protein. The sample contains over 200,000 distinct CDR3 sequences, around 17% of which appear only once. This clonotype was detected many times.

This chain connects TRBV18 to TRBJ2-1; 7 bases match TRBD2. The sample was blood. The sequence came from a man aged 35-49 years with Graves' hyperthyroidism. Here the CDR3 DNA reads TGTGCCAGCTCTCCTCGGGCTAGCGGAGAATACAATGAGCAGTTCTTC. Translated, it gives CASSPRASGEYNEQFF.